This entry is about one TCR beta chain. The source of the sample is a study of T cells in Graves' hyperthyroidism and ophthalmopathy. The germline V gene encodes CDR1 MNHEY and CDR2 SVGAGI. The length of the CDR3 is 14 residues. The germline V and J ends were trimmed by 0 bases and 0 bases, with 5 bases remaining between them. Authors of the study amplified TCR beta CDR3 regions from RNA transcripts. In the first-round RT-PCR of the TCR CDR3, the HTBI primer set was used. Each CDR3 protein is one row after TCRdb ran MiXCR on the multiplex PCR reads. The repertoire consists of more than 40,000 distinct CDR3 sequences, with approximately 49% occurring once and the leading ten covering roughly 32%.

Sequenced: peripheral blood or thyroid tissue (not recorded which). The origin of this receptor is a woman between 50 and 59 years old with Graves' hyperthyroidism. The chain links TRBV6-5 to TRBJ2-5; D gene ambiguous. The CDR3 nucleotides are TGTGCCAGCAGTTACTCCACGAACCAAGAGACCCAGTACTTC. Protein sequence: CASSYSTNQETQYF.